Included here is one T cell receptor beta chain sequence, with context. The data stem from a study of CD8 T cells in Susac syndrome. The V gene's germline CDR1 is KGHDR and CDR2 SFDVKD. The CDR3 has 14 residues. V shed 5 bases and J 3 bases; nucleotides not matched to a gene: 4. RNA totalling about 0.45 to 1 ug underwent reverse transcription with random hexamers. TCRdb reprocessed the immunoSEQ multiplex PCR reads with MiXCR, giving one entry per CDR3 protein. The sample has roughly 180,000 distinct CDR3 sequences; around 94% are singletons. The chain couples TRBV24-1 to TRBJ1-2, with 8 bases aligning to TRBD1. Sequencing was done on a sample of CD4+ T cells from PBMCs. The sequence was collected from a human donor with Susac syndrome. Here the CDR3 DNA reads TGTGCCACCAGTGGTGTGGGACAGGACTATGGCTACACCTTC. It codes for CATSGVGQDYGYTF.